These 29 T cell receptor beta chains came from one sample sequenced in a study of cytomegalovirus exposure and HLA in healthy donors. Both 60 Vbeta primers and 13 Jbeta primers went into the PCR. Only in-frame clones appear in the TCRdb table, and some are missing; sequencing was by immunoSEQ multiplex PCR. This table has about 140,000 clones, 70% to 85% appearing once. Material: PBMCs. These receptors all come from a man aged 25-45 years in good health and CMV-seropositive.

This chain connects TRBV18 to TRBJ2-5; 10 bases agree with TRBD1. V shed 2 bases, J shed 9 bases, and the junction held 6 bases outside the gene matches. The germline V gene encodes CDR1 KGHSH and CDR2 LQKENI. CDR3 length: 14 residues. CDR3 sequence reads: CASSPGGQGTPQYF. As DNA, the CDR3 is TGTGCCAGCTCACCAGGGGGACAGGGGACGCCCCAGTACTTC. Based on the CDR3 plus reference TRBV18 and TRBJ2-5, the full variable domain is NAGVMQNPRHLVRRRGQEARLRCSPMKGHSHVYWYRQLPEEGLKFMVYLQKENIIDESGMPKERFSAEFPKEGPSILRIQQVVRGDSAAYFCASSPGGQGTPQYFGPGTRLLVL.

The rearrangement links TRBV6-1 to TRBJ2-1; 8 positions match TRBD1. After removal of 3 bases from V and 7 bases from J, the junction contained 14 bases not matched to a gene. Per germline, CDR1 MNHNS and CDR2 SASEGT. The CDR3 spans 17 residues. The CDR3 spells CASSDSPWAGGLNEQFF. The CDR3, as DNA: TGTGCCAGCAGTGACAGCCCCTGGGCAGGGGGCCTAAATGAGCAGTTCTTC.

The chain is built from TRBV18 and TRBJ2-1, with TRBD2 identical over 7 bases. The CDR3 covers 13 residues. Germline lookup yields CDR1 KGHSH and CDR2 LQKENI. V shed 1 base and J 10 bases; nucleotides not matched to a gene: 4. CDR3 amino acids: CASSPRPSGEQFF. CDR3 nucleotide sequence: TGTGCCAGCTCACCACGCCCTAGCGGCGAGCAGTTCTTC.

CDR3 sequence reads: CASSIEKGGNQPQHF. Written as DNA, the CDR3 is TGTGCCAGTAGTATAGAGAAGGGGGGGAATCAGCCCCAGCATTTT. The chain links TRBV19 to TRBJ1-5; D possibly corresponds to TRBD1 (6 bases). Trimming removed 0 bases at V and 4 bases at J, with 10 bases between. This CDR3 spans 15 amino acids. CDR1 LNHDA and CDR2 SQIVND come from the germline V gene (reference sequence).

The CDR3: CASSFLKGGLNQPQHF. In nucleotides, the CDR3 is TGTGCCAGCAGTTTCCTGAAGGGCGGGCTCAATCAGCCCCAGCATTTT. V usage is TRBV28 and J usage is TRBJ1-5; D call uncertain. This CDR3 comprises 16 residues. Germline CDR1 MDHEN, CDR2 SYDVKM. The V gene lost 3 bases and the J gene lost 3 bases, with 15 bases spanning the gap.

The chain links TRBV6-1 to TRBJ2-5; TRBD2 is a possible D gene (5 bases). The CDR3 has 15 amino acids. The germline gives CDR1 MNHNS, CDR2 SASEGT. V lost 0 bases to trimming and J lost 1 base, with 9 bases between them. In DNA, the CDR3 is TGTGCCAGCAGTGAAGCTGGGCTAGCCCAAGAGACCCAGTACTTC. Encoded protein: CASSEAGLAQETQYF.

V gene TRBV2 combines with J gene TRBJ1-1; D remains ambiguous. CDR1 and CDR2 from the germline V gene are SNHLY and FYNNEI. The CDR3 runs 14 residues. Trimming took 7 bases from V and 0 from J, leaving 12 bases between them. The CDR3 loop is CASTRGNMNTEAFF. CDR3 in DNA: TGTGCCAGCACTCGGGGTAACATGAACACTGAAGCTTTCTTT.

This clone was detected only once. This chain connects TRBV2 to TRBJ2-1; a weak D match, TRBD1 (6 bases). V lost 5 bases and J lost 7, with 9 bases in between. CDR3 size: 12 residues. Looked up from germline, CDR1 is SNHLY and CDR2 is FYNNEI. Written as DNA, the CDR3 is TGTGCCAGCAGTTATCAGGGGAATGAGCAGTTCTTC. Its translation is CASSYQGNEQFF.

Points on this clone: The germline gene is not matched at one end of the junction; a read error may be the cause. The rearrangement uses TRBV7-7 and TRBJ2-1, with D possibly TRBD1 on 5 matching bases. The CDR3 is 15 residues long. Germline CDR1 and CDR2: SSHAT and FNYEAQ (reference sequence). CDR3 sequence reads: CASSLNTDTYNEQFF. The CDR3 coding sequence is TGTGCTAGCAGCCTAAACACGGACACCTACAATGAGCAGTTCTTC.

This clone was recorded only once. V and J are TRBV28 and TRBJ2-7; 11 nucleotides align to TRBD2. Germline assignment: CDR1 MDHEN and CDR2 SYDVKM. The CDR3 totals 15 residues. V lost 7 bases and J lost 0; bases outside the gene matches: 5. The CDR3 DNA sequence: TGTGCCAGCAAAACCGGGACTAGCGGCTCCTACGAGCAGTACTTC. The encoded protein is CASKTGTSGSYEQYF.

The chain combines TRBV28 with TRBJ1-3; D ambiguous. Trimming cost V 5 bases and J 0 bases, with 11 bases left between them. CDR1 is MDHEN, CDR2 SYDVKM, per germline. The CDR3 consists of 15 residues. The DNA of the CDR3 is TGTGCCAGCAGTGCGACGGAGAGCTCTGGAAACACCATATATTTT. It encodes CASSATESSGNTIYF. The whole variable domain, filled in from reference TRBV28 and TRBJ1-3, reads DVKVTQSSRYLVKRTGEKVFLECVQDMDHENMFWYRQDPGLGLRLIYFSYDVKMKEKGDIPEGYSVSREKKERFSLILESASTNQTSMYLCASSATESSGNTIYFGEGSWLTVV.

This sequence joins TRBV7-3 and TRBJ1-2, with D maybe TRBD1 (6 bases). V lost 1 base, J lost 6 bases, and 12 bases lay in between. Germline loops: CDR1 SGHTA, CDR2 FQGTGA. The CDR3 sequence is 14 residues long. The CDR3 here is CASSLRYRDDGYTF. CDR3 bases: TGTGCCAGCAGCTTAAGGTACAGGGACGATGGCTACACCTTC. The full variable domain, in which reference TRBV7-3 and TRBJ1-2 provide the parts outside the CDR3, is GAGVSQTPSNKVTEKGKYVELRCDPISGHTALYWYRQSLGQGPEFLIYFQGTGAADDSGLPNDRFFAVRPEGSVSTLKIQRTERGDSAVYLCASSLRYRDDGYTFGSGTRLTVV.

The chain employs TRBV27 and TRBJ2-1, with 9 bases fitting TRBD2. With V trimmed by 0 bases and J by 7 bases, 4 bases remained unmatched. This CDR3 is built from 15 residues. Per germline, CDR1 MNHEY and CDR2 SMNVEV (reference sequence). CDR3 in DNA: TGTGCCAGCAGTTTATCGGGCGGGGGGGCGAATGAGCAGTTCTTC. This encodes CASSLSGGGANEQFF.

V and J are TRBV5-1 and TRBJ2-7; TRBD1 aligns across 11 bases. The V segment lost 4 bases and the J segment 5 bases; nucleotides outside the gene matches: 8. The CDR3 has 15 amino acids. From germline, CDR1 is SGHRS and CDR2 YFSETQ. The CDR3 here is CASSPAGTGGDEQYF. The CDR3, as DNA: TGCGCCAGCAGCCCGGCGGGGACAGGGGGGGACGAGCAGTACTTC.

The chain joins TRBV5-4 to TRBJ1-2; D remains ambiguous. V dropped 5 bases and J dropped 4 bases, with 12 bases sitting between them. Looked up from germline, CDR1 is SGHNT and CDR2 is YYREEE (reference sequence). The CDR3 sequence is 13 residues long. CDR3 sequence (DNA): TGTGCCAGCAGTCTTCAGGAGGCCTATGGCTACACCTTC. Its protein is CASSLQEAYGYTF.

The chain carries TRBV20-1 and TRBJ2-5; D is undetermined. The CDR3 totals 11 residues. Germline CDR1 and CDR2: DFQATT and SNEGSKA (reference sequence). V shed 6 bases and J shed 0 bases, with 5 bases lying between them. CDR3 region: CSAHYQETQYF. CDR3 DNA: TGCAGTGCCCATTACCAAGAGACCCAGTACTTC.

With regard to this clone: Sequence at one end of the junction differs from germline and may be a read error. The J gene is TRBJ1-2, the V gene TRBV29-1; possible D gene TRBD1, 6 bases. The germline V gene has CDR1 SQVTM and CDR2 ANQGSEA. The CDR3 has 8 amino acids. CDR3 nucleotides: TGCAGCGTTGAAAGGGACAACTTC. Translated: CSVERDNF.

The rearrangement uses TRBV5-6 and TRBJ2-6, with D hard to call. Trimming pared 4 bases from V and 0 bases from J, leaving 8 bases between. From germline, CDR1 is SGHDT and CDR2 YYEEEE. This CDR3 has 15 residues. The CDR3: CASSPVSSGANVLTF. CDR3 bases: TGTGCCAGCAGCCCCGTTAGCTCTGGGGCCAACGTCCTGACTTTC. Together with reference TRBV5-6 and TRBJ2-6, the CDR3 gives the full variable domain: DAGVTQSPTHLIKTRGQQVTLRCSPKSGHDTVSWYQQALGQGPQFIFQYYEEEERQRGNFPDRFSGHQFPNYSSELNVNALLLGDSALYLCASSPVSSGANVLTFGAGSRLTVL.

This clone was observed a single time. The rearrangement joins TRBV27 to TRBJ1-6; 7 positions agree with TRBD1. The V and J ends lost 7 bases and 7 bases, in that order; junction bases with no gene match: 10. From germline, CDR1 is MNHEY and CDR2 SMNVEV (reference sequence). This CDR3 comprises 15 residues. CDR3 nucleotides: TGTGCCAGCACCTTCACGACAGGGTGGAATTCACCCCTCCACTTT. Protein sequence: CASTFTTGWNSPLHF.

The V gene is TRBV15, the J gene TRBJ1-6; the match to TRBD1 covers 7 bases. The CDR3 loop spans 15 amino acids. Per the germline V gene, CDR1 is LNHNV and CDR2 is YYDKDF (reference sequence). The junction had 4 bases not matched to a gene; V was cut back by 0 bases and J by 8 bases. The CDR3 region has the DNA TGTGCCACCAGCAGAGATAAGGGGGCGGATTCACCCCTCCACTTT. It specifies CATSRDKGADSPLHF.

The chain combines TRBV14 with TRBJ1-1; D call uncertain. This CDR3 spans 14 amino acids. The V gene's germline CDR1 is SGHDN and CDR2 FVKESK. V was trimmed by 4 bases and J by 1 base, leaving 10 bases between them. CDR3 nucleotide sequence: TGTGCCAGCAGCCCTACTCTATGGAACACTGAAGCTTTCTTT. Amino acid sequence: CASSPTLWNTEAFF.

V usage is TRBV18 and J usage is TRBJ2-5; TRBD2 agrees at 7 bases. Looked up from germline, CDR1 is KGHSH and CDR2 is LQKENI. V dropped 5 bases and J dropped 1; count of bases not matched to a gene: 10. This CDR3 has 16 amino acids. The CDR3 loop is CASSYLTSEFQETQYF. DNA of the CDR3: TGTGCCAGCTCATACCTTACTAGCGAGTTCCAAGAGACCCAGTACTTC.

This chain connects TRBV30 to TRBJ2-6; unclear D gene. This CDR3 has 14 amino acids. CDR1 and CDR2 (germline): GTSNPN, SVGIG (reference sequence). The V gene lost 0 bases and the J gene lost 13 bases, with 16 bases spanning the gap. The DNA for the CDR3 is TGTGCCTGGAGTGTACCTCCGGGTTCAAGTGTCCTGACTTTC. As protein: CAWSVPPGSSVLTF.

The rearrangement uses TRBV28 and TRBJ2-7; TRBD1 matches at 9 bases. The germline gives CDR1 MDHEN, CDR2 SYDVKM. Unmatched junction bases numbered 9, after V lost 6 bases and J lost 3 bases. The CDR3 extends over 15 amino acids. The CDR3: CASSATGGLRYEQYF. CDR3 DNA: TGTGCCAGCAGCGCGACAGGGGGTCTACGCTACGAGCAGTACTTC.

This clone occurred once. This chain connects TRBV10-3 to TRBJ2-1; TRBD1 agrees at 8 bases. The CDR3 loop spans 13 amino acids. Germline V gene lookup returns CDR1 ENHRY and CDR2 SYGVKD. V lost 6 bases and J lost 8; bases outside the gene matches: 6. CDR3 nucleotide sequence: TGTGCCATCAGCCCCGACAGGGGCGATGAGCAGTTCTTC. It yields the protein CAISPDRGDEQFF.

In this sample, this clone turned up a few times. The chain carries TRBV7-6 and TRBJ1-1; unclear D gene. Trimming removed 2 bases at V and 3 bases at J, with 10 bases between. Germline CDR1 and CDR2: SGHVS and FNYEAQ. The CDR3 is made up of 14 amino acids. CDR3 sequence: CASSLNKLHTEAFF. In nucleotides, the CDR3 is TGTGCCAGCAGCTTAAACAAGTTACACACTGAAGCTTTCTTT.

This chain links TRBV19 with TRBJ2-1, with TRBD2 identical over 9 bases. The V gene's germline CDR1 is LNHDA and CDR2 SQIVND (reference sequence). Unmatched junction bases numbered 15, after V lost 8 bases and J lost 4 bases. The CDR3 is made up of 17 amino acids. CDR3 DNA sequence: TGTGCCAGTCGCCAAACCTTAGCGGGAGCTCAATACAATGAGCAGTTCTTC. As protein: CASRQTLAGAQYNEQFF.

The chain links TRBV20-1 to TRBJ2-5; 7 bases are a match to TRBD2. Germline values: CDR1 DFQATT, CDR2 SNEGSKA (reference sequence). The junction had 1 base not matched to a gene; V was cut back by 5 bases and J by 4 bases. CDR3 length: 11 amino acids. The CDR3 bases are TGCAGTGCTTGGGGGGGAGAGACCCAGTACTTC. Amino acid sequence: CSAWGGETQYF.

The J gene is TRBJ1-1, the V gene TRBV20-1; D uncertain. This CDR3 has 10 residues. The germline CDR1 and CDR2 sequences are DFQATT and SNEGSKA (reference sequence). The V gene lost 6 bases and the J gene lost 3 bases, with 5 bases spanning the gap. CDR3 loop: CSATDTEAFF. DNA of the CDR3: TGCAGTGCAACTGACACTGAAGCTTTCTTT.